The clone carrying this T cell receptor beta chain was counted between two and nine times. The antigen remains unidentified. The data were obtained in a study of T cell repertoires in aging, cancer and after chemotherapy. About the study: Donor ages fell into six groups from 30 or younger up to 70 or older. Over several months to years, re-sampled healthy donor repertoires clearly shared clones. Study outcomes and limitations: Loss of evenness, beyond lost richness, contributed to age-related TCR diversity decline in cancer patients. In each cancer cohort, median generation probability increased across chemotherapy, suggesting thymic output rebounded.

The template was genomic DNA from peripheral blood, not RNA. Rearranged V-D-J TRB sequences were amplified with a mixed TRB-A/B primer pool. TCRdb passed the multiplex PCR reads through MiXCR, listing each CDR3 protein once. Seen here are some 8,000 distinct CDR3 sequences, around two fifths observed once, and the top ten hold about 5%. Sequenced sample: blood. This receptor was obtained from a human donor in good health.

Here the CDR3 reads CASSSGTGFYEQYF. DNA for the CDR3: TGTGCCAGCAGTTCCGGGACAGGGTTCTACGAGCAGTACTTC. The genes are TRBV27 and TRBJ2-7; 9 nucleotides align to TRBD1. Looked up from germline, CDR1 is MNHEY and CDR2 is SMNVEV (reference sequence). CDR3 size: 14 residues. The V and J ends lost 4 bases and 3 bases, in that order; junction bases with no gene match: 4.